This T cell receptor beta chain was identified during a study of T-cell memory formation after mild COVID-19. This clonotype was counted at least ten times. The germline CDR1 and CDR2 sequences are SGHRS and YFSETQ. The V end was cut by 0 bases, the J end by 3 bases, with 16 bases between. The CDR3 extends over 17 amino acids. The authors produced TCR alpha and TCR beta cDNA libraries with sample barcodes and UMIs by 5'RACE using constant-segment primers. TCRdb itself ran the 5' RACE reads through MiXCR, one entry per CDR3 protein. Of over 350,000 distinct CDR3 sequences in the sample, approximately 15% were seen once.

Sequencing used PBMCs or a T cell subset sorted from them (not recorded which). The rearrangement joins TRBV5-1 to TRBJ2-1; TRBD1 might be the D (5 bases). The TCR originated in a man between 18 and 35 years old who had mild COVID-19 (a few samples of this study predate the infection). Cell type and time point are not known. The CDR3 nucleotides read TGCGCCAGCAGCTTGGAACTAAGCAGTGACAGCTACAATGAGCAGTTCTTC. It specifies CASSLELSSDSYNEQFF. The full variable domain, its missing parts supplied by reference TRBV5-1 and TRBJ2-1, is KAGVTQTPRYLIKTRGQQVTLSCSPISGHRSVSWYQQTPGQGLQFLFEYFSETQRNKGNFPGRFSGRQFSNSRSEMNVSTLELGDSALYLCASSLELSSDSYNEQFFGPGTRLTVL.